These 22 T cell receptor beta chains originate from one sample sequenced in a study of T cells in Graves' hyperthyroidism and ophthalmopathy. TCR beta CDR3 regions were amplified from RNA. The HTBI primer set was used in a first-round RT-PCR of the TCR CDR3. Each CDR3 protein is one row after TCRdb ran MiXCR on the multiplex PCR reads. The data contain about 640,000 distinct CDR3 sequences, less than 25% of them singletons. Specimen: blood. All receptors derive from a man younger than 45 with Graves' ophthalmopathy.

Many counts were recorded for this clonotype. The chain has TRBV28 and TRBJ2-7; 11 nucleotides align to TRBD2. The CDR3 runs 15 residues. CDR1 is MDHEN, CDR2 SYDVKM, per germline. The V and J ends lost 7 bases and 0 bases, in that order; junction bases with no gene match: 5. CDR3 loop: CASIPSGGSSYEQYF. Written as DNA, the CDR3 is TGTGCCAGCATTCCTAGCGGGGGGAGCTCCTACGAGCAGTACTTC.

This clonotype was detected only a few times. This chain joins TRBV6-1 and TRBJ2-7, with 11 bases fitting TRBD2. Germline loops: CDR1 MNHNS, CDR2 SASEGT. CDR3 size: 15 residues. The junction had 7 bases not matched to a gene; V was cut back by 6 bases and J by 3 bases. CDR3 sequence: CASSDFLAGGYEQYF. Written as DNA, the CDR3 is TGTGCCAGCAGCGACTTCCTAGCGGGAGGCTACGAGCAGTACTTC.

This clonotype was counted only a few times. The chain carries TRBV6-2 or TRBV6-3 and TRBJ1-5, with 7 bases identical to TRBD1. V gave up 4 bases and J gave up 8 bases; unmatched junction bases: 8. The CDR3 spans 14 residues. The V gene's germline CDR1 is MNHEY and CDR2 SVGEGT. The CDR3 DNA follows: TGTGCCAGCAGTTCCTACTCCGACAGGGAGCCCCAGCATTTT. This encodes CASSSYSDREPQHF.

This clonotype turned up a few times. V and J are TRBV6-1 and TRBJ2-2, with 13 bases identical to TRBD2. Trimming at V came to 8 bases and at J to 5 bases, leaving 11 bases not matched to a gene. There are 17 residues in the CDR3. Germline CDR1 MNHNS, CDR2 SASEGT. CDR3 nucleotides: TGTGCCAGCTCACCACCGGGACTAGCGGGGACTACCGGGGAGCTGTTTTTT. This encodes CASSPPGLAGTTGELFF.

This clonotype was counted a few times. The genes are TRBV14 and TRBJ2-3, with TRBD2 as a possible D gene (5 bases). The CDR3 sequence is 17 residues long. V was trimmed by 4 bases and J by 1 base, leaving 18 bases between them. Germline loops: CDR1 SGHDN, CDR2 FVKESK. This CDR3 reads CASSPRARDPRTDTQYF. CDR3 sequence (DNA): TGTGCCAGCAGCCCTCGGGCCCGGGATCCCCGCACAGATACGCAGTATTTT.

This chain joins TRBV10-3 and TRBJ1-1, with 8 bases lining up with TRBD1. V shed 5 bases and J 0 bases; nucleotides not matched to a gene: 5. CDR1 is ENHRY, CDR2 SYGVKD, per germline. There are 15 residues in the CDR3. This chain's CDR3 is CAISHRQGLNTEAFF. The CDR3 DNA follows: TGTGCCATCAGTCATCGACAGGGGTTGAACACTGAAGCTTTCTTT.

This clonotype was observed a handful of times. The DNA for the CDR3 is TGTGCCAGCAGTCGTCCGGGACGGCTGGGCTCAGATACGCAGTATTTT. Residues: CASSRPGRLGSDTQYF. This chain uses TRBV27 with TRBJ2-3; D tentatively reads TRBD1 or TRBD2 (5 bases each). Germline V gene sequence: CDR1 MNHEY, CDR2 SMNVEV (reference sequence). This CDR3 is built from 16 residues. V shed 5 bases and J shed 4 bases, with 19 bases lying between them.

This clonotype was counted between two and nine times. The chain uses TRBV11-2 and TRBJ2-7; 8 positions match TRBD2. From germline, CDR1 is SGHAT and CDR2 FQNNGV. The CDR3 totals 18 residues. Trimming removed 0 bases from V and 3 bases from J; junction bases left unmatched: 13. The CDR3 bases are TGTGCCAGCAGCTTAGATCTTAGGGGCCCAGCGGGAGACTACGAGCAGTACTTC. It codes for CASSLDLRGPAGDYEQYF.

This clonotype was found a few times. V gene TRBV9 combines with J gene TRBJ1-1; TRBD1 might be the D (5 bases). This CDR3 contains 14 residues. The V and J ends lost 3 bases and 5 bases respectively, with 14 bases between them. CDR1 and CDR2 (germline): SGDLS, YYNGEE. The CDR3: CASSASGGRTEAFF. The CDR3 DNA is TGTGCCAGCAGCGCAAGCGGGGGTAGGACTGAAGCTTTCTTT.

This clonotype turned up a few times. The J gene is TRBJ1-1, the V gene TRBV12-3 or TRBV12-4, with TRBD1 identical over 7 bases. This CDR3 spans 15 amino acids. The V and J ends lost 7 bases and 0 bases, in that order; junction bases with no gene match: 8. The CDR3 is CASTPPTGLNTEAFF. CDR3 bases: TGTGCCAGCACCCCCCCGACAGGGTTGAACACTGAAGCTTTCTTT.

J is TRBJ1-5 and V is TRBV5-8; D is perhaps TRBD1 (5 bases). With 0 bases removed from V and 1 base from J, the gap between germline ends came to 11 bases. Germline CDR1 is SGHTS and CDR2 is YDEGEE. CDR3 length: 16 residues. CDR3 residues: CASSLGVTDSNQPQHF. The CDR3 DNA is TGTGCCAGCAGCTTGGGGGTGACAGACAGCAATCAGCCCCAGCATTTT.

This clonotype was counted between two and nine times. The CDR3 here is CASSLILAGTTDTQYF. CDR3 coding DNA: TGTGCCAGCAGTTTAATACTAGCGGGGACCACAGATACGCAGTATTTT. The chain recombines TRBV12-3 or TRBV12-4 with TRBJ2-3; 10 bases map to TRBD2. The V gene end was trimmed by 2 bases and the J gene end by 2 bases; junction bases not matched to a gene: 4. The CDR3 is made up of 16 amino acids.

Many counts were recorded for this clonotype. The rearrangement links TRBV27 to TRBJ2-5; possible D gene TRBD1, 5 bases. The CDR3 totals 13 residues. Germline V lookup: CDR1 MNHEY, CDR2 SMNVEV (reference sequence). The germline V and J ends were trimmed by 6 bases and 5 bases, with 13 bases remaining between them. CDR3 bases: TGTGCCAGCAGCCCCAGGGTGGGGGAGACCCAGTACTTC. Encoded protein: CASSPRVGETQYF.

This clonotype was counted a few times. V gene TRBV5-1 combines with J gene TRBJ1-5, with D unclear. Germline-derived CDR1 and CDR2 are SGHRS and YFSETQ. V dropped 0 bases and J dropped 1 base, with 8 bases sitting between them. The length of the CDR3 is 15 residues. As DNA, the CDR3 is TGCGCCAGCAGCTTGGGAGAACTCAGCAATCAGCCCCAGCATTTT. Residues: CASSLGELSNQPQHF. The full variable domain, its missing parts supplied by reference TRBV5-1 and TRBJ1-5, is KAGVTQTPRYLIKTRGQQVTLSCSPISGHRSVSWYQQTPGQGLQFLFEYFSETQRNKGNFPGRFSGRQFSNSRSEMNVSTLELGDSALYLCASSLGELSNQPQHFGDGTRLSIL.

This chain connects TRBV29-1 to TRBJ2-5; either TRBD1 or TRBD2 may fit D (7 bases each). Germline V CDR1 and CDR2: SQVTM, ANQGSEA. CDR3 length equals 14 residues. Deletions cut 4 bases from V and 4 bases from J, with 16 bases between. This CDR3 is CSVVGGGRGETQYF. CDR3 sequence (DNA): TGCAGCGTTGTAGGGGGCGGGAGAGGAGAGACCCAGTACTTC. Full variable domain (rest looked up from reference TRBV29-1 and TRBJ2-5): SAVISQKPSRDICQRGTSLTIQCQVDSQVTMMFWYRQQPGQSLTLIATANQGSEATYESGFVIDKFPISRPNLTFSTLTVSNMSPEDSSIYLCSVVGGGRGETQYFGPGTRLLVL.

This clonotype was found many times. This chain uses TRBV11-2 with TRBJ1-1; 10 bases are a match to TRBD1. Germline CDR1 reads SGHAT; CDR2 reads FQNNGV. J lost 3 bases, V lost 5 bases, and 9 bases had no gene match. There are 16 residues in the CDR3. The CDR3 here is CASSLRQGAGYTEAFF. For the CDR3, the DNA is TGTGCCAGCAGCCTGAGACAGGGGGCAGGGTACACTGAAGCTTTCTTT. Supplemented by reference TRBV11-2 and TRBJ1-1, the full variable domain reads EAGVAQSPRYKIIEKRQSVAFWCNPISGHATLYWYQQILGQGPKLLIQFQNNGVVDDSQLPKDRFSAERLKGVDSTLKIQPAKLEDSAVYLCASSLRQGAGYTEAFFGQGTRLTVV.

The CDR3 nucleotides are TGCGCCAGCGCCCTCAAGGGCACTAATGAAAAACTGTTTTTT. Protein product: CASALKGTNEKLFF. The chain carries TRBV5-1 and TRBJ1-4, with D unclear. The germline V and J ends were trimmed by 7 bases and 2 bases, with 12 bases remaining between them. CDR1 is SGHRS and CDR2 is YFSETQ in the germline V gene. The CDR3 is made up of 14 amino acids. The full variable domain, with the rest looked up from reference TRBV5-1 and TRBJ1-4, is KAGVTQTPRYLIKTRGQQVTLSCSPISGHRSVSWYQQTPGQGLQFLFEYFSETQRNKGNFPGRFSGRQFSNSRSEMNVSTLELGDSALYLCASALKGTNEKLFFGSGTQLSVL.

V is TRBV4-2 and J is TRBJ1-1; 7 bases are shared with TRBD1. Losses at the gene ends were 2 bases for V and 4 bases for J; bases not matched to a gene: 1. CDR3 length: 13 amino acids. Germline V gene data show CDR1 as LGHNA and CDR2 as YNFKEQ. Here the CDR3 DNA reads TGTGCCAGCAGCCAAACAGGGGTCACTGAAGCTTTCTTT. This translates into CASSQTGVTEAFF.

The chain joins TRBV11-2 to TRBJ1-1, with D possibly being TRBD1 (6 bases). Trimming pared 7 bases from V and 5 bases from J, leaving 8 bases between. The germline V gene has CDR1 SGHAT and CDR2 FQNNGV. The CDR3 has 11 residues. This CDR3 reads CASNQGTEAFF. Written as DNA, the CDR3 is TGTGCCAGCAACCAGGGGACTGAAGCTTTCTTT.

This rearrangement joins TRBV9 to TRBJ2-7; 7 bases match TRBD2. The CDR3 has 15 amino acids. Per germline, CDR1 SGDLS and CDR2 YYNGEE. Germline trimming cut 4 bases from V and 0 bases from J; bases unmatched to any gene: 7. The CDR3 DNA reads TGTGCCAGCAGCCCGGACCGCGGGAGCTCCTACGAGCAGTACTTC. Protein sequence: CASSPDRGSSYEQYF.

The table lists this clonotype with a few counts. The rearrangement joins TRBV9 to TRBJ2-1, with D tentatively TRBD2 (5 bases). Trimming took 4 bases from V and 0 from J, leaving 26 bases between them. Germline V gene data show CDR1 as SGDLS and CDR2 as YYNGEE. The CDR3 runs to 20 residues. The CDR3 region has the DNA TGTGCCAGCAGCTCCCCCCTGGCCGCCAAGGAGGAAAGCTCCTACAATGAGCAGTTCTTC. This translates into CASSSPLAAKEESSYNEQFF.

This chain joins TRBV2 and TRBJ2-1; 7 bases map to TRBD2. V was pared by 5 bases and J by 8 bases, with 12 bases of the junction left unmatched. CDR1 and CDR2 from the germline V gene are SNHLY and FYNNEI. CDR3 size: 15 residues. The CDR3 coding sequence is TGTGCCAGCAGTTCCCGGACTAGTAGTAGGCATGAGCAGTTCTTC. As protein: CASSSRTSSRHEQFF.